This entry is about one TCR beta chain. This clone was found once. Its recognized antigen is unknown. Base quality data are lacking; no much larger clone is found one base away. The data were taken from a study of radiotherapy plus CTLA-4 blockade in lung cancer (dated by TCRdb to 2016 to 2019). About the full investigation: Objective responses were observed in approximately 18% of enrolled patients, and disease control was achieved in about 32%. Results and caveats for the whole study, not just this receptor: TCR clones derived from tumors expanded in peripheral blood after treatment with radiotherapy and ipilimumab. Increased serum interferon-beta after radiation, together with early dynamic changes in blood T cell clones, were reported to be the strongest predictors of response.

To prepare the library, the immunoSEQ multiplex PCR assay was applied. TCRdb obtained this table from immuneACCESS and retained in-frame rearrangements with V and J assigned. These tables miss some clones; where compared with another copy, unresolved V genes account for less than half of the shortfall, and the remainder is unexplained. This sample has roughly 59,000 clones in its table, and around 74% of those were observed once. The ten largest clones capture roughly 8.7% of the sample. The study evaluated CTLA-4 blockade (ipilimumab) given together with focal radiation therapy in patients who had chemo-refractory metastatic non-small-cell lung cancer. V sheds 2 bases and J sheds 2 bases, leaving 7 bases between their ends. Sequences MNHEY (CDR1) and SVGAGI (CDR2) are obtained from the germline V gene. Including cysteine and phenylalanine, the CDR3 has 14 amino acids. Only the CDR3 region is kept as DNA, spanning 42 bases read in frame from base 1.

The source is a human donor with non-small cell lung cancer whose response to radiotherapy plus ipilimumab could not be evaluated. The chain was built from TRBV6-5 and TRBJ1-5; no D gene can be assigned with confidence. This specimen consisted of peripheral blood, obtained from a patient treated with radiotherapy plus ipilimumab. At the DNA level, the sequence is TGTGCCAGCAGTTACAGGGAGGGCAATCAGCCCCAGCATTTT. It codes for CASSYREGNQPQHF.